This T cell receptor (beta chain) was profiled in a study of identical twins (dated by TCRdb to 2016 to 2018). As for the study more broadly: To test whether fetal clonotypes persist, the study used deep sequencing on TCR alpha and beta repertoires from monozygotic twins, unrelated adults of various ages, and cord blood. To rule out contamination, the twin experiments were replicated at different times with different library preparation protocols. Here is what the overall study found, with its caveats: Zero-insertion analyses could be partly confounded by invariant T cells such as MAIT and iNKT, although diverse VJ usage argued against such confounding for most clonotypes. Because the same donors could not be followed over many years, conclusions were based on cross-sectional statistical analysis. The excess sharing between twins in beta out-of-frame sequences was weaker because fewer shared sequences reduced the signal-to-noise ratio. Compared with coincidental sharing between unrelated individuals, out-of-frame TCR alpha sequences shared between twins showed an excess of sequences with low generation probability. Recombination models systematically underestimated out-of-frame TCR alpha sharing in monozygotic twins but agreed with sharing between unrelated individuals. Fewer insertions were carried by abundant cord blood beta clonotypes, a similar but weaker trend appeared in young adult naive repertoires, and no such trend appeared in memory repertoires.

Ten or more counts support this clonotype. No antigen is known for it. Base-call qualities are not available, and no considerably larger clone is one nucleotide away. V trim: 2 bases; J trim: 4 bases; unmatched bases: 5. As encoded in the germline V gene (reference sequence), CDR1 is SGHKS while CDR2 is YYEKEE. Taken from cysteine to phenylalanine, the CDR3 has 14 residues. The kept DNA is CDR3 alone, 42 bases in frame from the first base. Library generation was performed with 5' RACE. TCRdb records Illumina HiSeq 2000 as the sequencer. Template switching introduced a universal primer binding site; the final cDNA contained a unique molecular identifier, enabling accurate counting of TCR cDNA molecules. Specific primers in the conserved constant-segment region were used to synthesize first-strand cDNA for the TCR alpha and beta chains. To control for contamination, each cDNA library was double barcoded with a SMART-Mk sample barcode plus Illumina barcodes. TruSeq adapter sequences along with Illumina sample barcodes were introduced in two successive PCR steps. Sequencing of the TCR alpha and beta cDNA libraries was done on the Illumina HiSeq platform using custom primers. Turning to the authors' computational methods: MiGEC was used to process raw reads and extract unique molecular identifiers, and MiXCR was used to find CDR3 positions. Recombination models were inferred per individual with the repgenHMM and IGoR tools using an EM algorithm. The analysis of shared clonotypes was done with the tcR package in R, with sharing normalized by the product of cloneset sizes. Out-of-frame nonproductive sequences were analyzed to study raw recombination free of thymic and clonal selection effects. TCRdb ran its own pipeline on the public reads, namely fastp trimming at Q25 and MiXCR clone calling, and kept in-frame beta chains. Rows are combined by CDR3 protein, so each entry shows the most common genes and DNA. Clone size and V and J calls follow TCRdb, not the original study. The sample profile shows approximately 210,000 distinct CDR3 sequences; 6.5% of them were found once. Roughly 15% of the sample comes from the top ten.

All donors were healthy Caucasians. The twin cohort comprised three pairs of female monozygotic twins, all aged roughly 18 to 29 years. Positive isolation kits from Invitrogen were used to isolate CD4+ and CD8+ T cell populations. The data also belong to a second study, concerning T cells expressing NK-cell markers. Per that second paper: Three sorted T-cell subsets (CD3+CD56+NKG2C+, CD3+CD56+NKG2C- and CD3+CD56-NKG2C+) from about 8 donors had their TCR beta-chain repertoires profiled. Most of the eight sequenced donors were HCMV-seropositive and one was HCMV-seronegative. To restrict sorting to alphabetaTCR-expressing T cells, an anti-gammadeltaTCR antibody was added in several experiments. In a handful of donors, the dominant CD3+CD56+NKG2C+ clonotypes were found to rank among the top 10 CD8+ clonotypes and to make up roughly 1.0-8% of CD8+ T cells. Those dominant clonotypes were again the most abundant among CD3+CD56-NKG2C+ cells in a few donors, at about 25-60.1%. Whether the expanded NKG2C-expressing T cell clones were specific for HCMV antigens was left unclear. All eight donors whose samples were sequenced were randomly selected healthy volunteers, three of them men and five women. A commercial ELISA kit detecting HCMV-specific IgG in serum was used to determine HCMV serostatus. MIGEC was used to demultiplex reads and group reads by UMI, and MiTCR was used to assemble and quantify clonotypes. To exclude erroneous sequences, only TCR cDNA sequences supported by at least two reads were retained. Downstream repertoire analysis used the tcR package, and clonotypes were matched across fractions by CDR3 nucleotide sequence plus V segment. VDJmatch was used to annotate antigen specificity against VDJdb, with one amino acid substitution in CDR3 permitted.

The chain was built from TRBV5-5 and TRBJ2-7, with TRBD2 identical over 8 junction bases. This clonotype originated in a woman between 18 and 29 years old in good health. Input material: CD8+ T cells sorted from blood. Here is the DNA: TGTGCCAGCAGCTTTAGCGGGGATGGGTACGAGCAGTACTTC. This encodes CASSFSGDGYEQYF. Extended through the reference TRBV5-5 and TRBJ2-7 proteins, this CDR3 yields the full variable domain: DAGVTQSPTHLIKTRGQQVTLRCSPISGHKSVSWYQQVLGQGPQFIFQYYEKEERGRGNFPDRFSARQFPNYSSELNVNALLLGDSALYLCASSFSGDGYEQYFGPGTRLTVT.